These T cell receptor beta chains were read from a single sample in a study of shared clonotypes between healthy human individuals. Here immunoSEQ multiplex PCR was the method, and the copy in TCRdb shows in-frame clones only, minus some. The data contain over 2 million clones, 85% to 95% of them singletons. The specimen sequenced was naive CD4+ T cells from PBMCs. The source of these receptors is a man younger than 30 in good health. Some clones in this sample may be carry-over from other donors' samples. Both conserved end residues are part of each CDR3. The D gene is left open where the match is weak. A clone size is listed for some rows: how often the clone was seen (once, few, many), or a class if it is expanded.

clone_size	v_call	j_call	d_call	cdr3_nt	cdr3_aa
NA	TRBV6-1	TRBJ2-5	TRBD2	TGTGCCAGCAGTTCCGGGCTAGCGGGGTACGAGACCCAGTACTTC	CASSSGLAGYETQYF
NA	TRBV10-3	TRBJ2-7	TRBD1	TGTGCCATCAGTGACAAGGGACAGGGAACGGACGAGCAGTACTTC	CAISDKGQGTDEQYF
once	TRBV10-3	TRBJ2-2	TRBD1	TGTGCCATCTTATCAGGACAGGGGGCTGCGAACACCGGGGAGCTGTTTTTT	CAILSGQGAANTGELFF
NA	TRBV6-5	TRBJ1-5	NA	TGTGCCAGCAGTTACTCCGTATCTAGCAATCAGCCCCAGCATTTT	CASSYSVSSNQPQHF
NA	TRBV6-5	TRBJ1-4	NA	TGTGCCAGCAGTGAAGGAGGTACTAATGAAAAACTGTTTTTT	CASSEGGTNEKLFF
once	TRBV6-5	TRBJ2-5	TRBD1	TGTGCCAGCAAGACAGGGGGCGCGGAGACCCAGTACTTC	CASKTGGAETQYF
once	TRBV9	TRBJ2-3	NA	TGTGCCAGCAGCGTAGTCACGGGAGTAACGCAGTATTTT	CASSVVTGVTQYF
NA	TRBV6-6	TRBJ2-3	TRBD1	TGTGCCAGCAGAATGGGACAGCTTCCAGATACGCAGTATTTT	CASRMGQLPDTQYF
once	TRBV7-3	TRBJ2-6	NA	TGTGCCAGCAGCTTAAAGGGCAGCTCTGGGGCCAACGTCCTGACTTTC	CASSLKGSSGANVLTF
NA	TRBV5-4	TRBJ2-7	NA	TGTGCCAGCAGCTTGGATGCAGGGCTTTACGAGCAGTACTTC	CASSLDAGLYEQYF
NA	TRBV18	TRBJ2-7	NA	TGTGCCAGCTCACCCCGTTCGCTGGGCGAGCAGTACTTC	CASSPRSLGEQYF
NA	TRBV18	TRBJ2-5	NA	TGTGCCAGCTCACCACTGGCCATTGCGGGATTGGAGACCCAGTACTTC	CASSPLAIAGLETQYF
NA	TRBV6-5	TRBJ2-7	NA	TGTGCCAGCAGGCCTCTAGCTGTCTACGAGCAGTACTTC	CASRPLAVYEQYF
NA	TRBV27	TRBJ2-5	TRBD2	TGTGCCAGCAGTTCTCCTAGCGGGAGGTTGGAGACCCAGTACTTC	CASSSPSGRLETQYF
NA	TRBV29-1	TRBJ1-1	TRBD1	TGCAGCGTGAACAGGGGGGCCAATGAAGCTTTCTTT	CSVNRGANEAFF
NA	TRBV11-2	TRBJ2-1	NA	TGTGCCAGCAGGGGGGGGCACGTTGAGCAGTTCTTC	CASRGGHVEQFF
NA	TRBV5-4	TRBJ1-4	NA	TGTGCCAGCAGCCTGACCTCAACGACAGGAAATGAAAAACTGTTTTTT	CASSLTSTTGNEKLFF
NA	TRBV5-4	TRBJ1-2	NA	TGTGCCAGCAGCACTAAGGTGTCCACGGCTCCCGGGCGAGGCTACACCTTC	CASSTKVSTAPGRGYTF
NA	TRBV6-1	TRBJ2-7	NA	TGTGCCAGCCGCCTAGTTACGGGGCCCCAATACGAGCAGTACTTC	CASRLVTGPQYEQYF
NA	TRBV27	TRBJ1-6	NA	TGTGCCAGCAGTCTCGACGGTGGGCCAGGGTATTCACCCCTCCACTTT	CASSLDGGPGYSPLHF
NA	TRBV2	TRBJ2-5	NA	TGTGCCAGCAGGCGAGACGGGTGGTCAGAGACCCAGTACTTC	CASRRDGWSETQYF
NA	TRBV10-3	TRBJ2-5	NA	TGTGCCATCAGTGAGTCTGACTACACGAGGGCCGGGCCACAAGAGACCCAGTACTTC	CAISESDYTRAGPQETQYF
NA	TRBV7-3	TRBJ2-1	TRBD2	TGTGCCAGCAGCGCCCGGGCGGGAGCGGGAGGAGGTGAGCAGTTCTTC	CASSARAGAGGGEQFF
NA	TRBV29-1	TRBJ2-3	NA	TGCAGCGTTGGCCAGGGTTTTTCAGATACGCAGTATTTT	CSVGQGFSDTQYF
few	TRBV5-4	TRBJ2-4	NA	TGTGCCAGCAGCTTGGGCGGGACGAACATTCAGTACTTC	CASSLGGTNIQYF
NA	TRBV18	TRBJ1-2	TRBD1	TGTGCCAGCTCACCAACGGGGACAGGCGTCTATGGCTACACCTTC	CASSPTGTGVYGYTF
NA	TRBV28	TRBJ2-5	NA	TGTGCCACAAACAGACAGCACCAAGAGACCCAGTACTTC	CATNRQHQETQYF
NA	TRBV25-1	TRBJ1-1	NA	TGTGCCAGCAGTGGTAACAGCCACACTGAAGCTTTCTTT	CASSGNSHTEAFF
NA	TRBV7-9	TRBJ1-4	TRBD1	TGTGCCAGCAGACCTAGCCCCCGGGACAGGGGAGGCGAAAAACTGTTTTTT	CASRPSPRDRGGEKLFF
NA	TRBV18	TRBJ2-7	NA	TGTGCCAGCTCACCTTCACAGGCTTTTGTTTACGAGCAGTACTTC	CASSPSQAFVYEQYF
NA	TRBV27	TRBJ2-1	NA	TGTGCCAGCAGCCTCCGAGTGTTATCGGTCGATGAGCAGTTCTTC	CASSLRVLSVDEQFF
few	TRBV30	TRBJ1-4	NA	TGTGCCTGGAATCCAGGAGGGGGAAAACTGTTTTTT	CAWNPGGGKLFF
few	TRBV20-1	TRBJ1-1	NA	TGCAGTGCTAGACCCACAGGGGAAGCTTTCTTT	CSARPTGEAFF
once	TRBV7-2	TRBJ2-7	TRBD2	TGTGCCAGCAGCACGGGACTAGCGACCTCCTACGAGCAGTACTTC	CASSTGLATSYEQYF
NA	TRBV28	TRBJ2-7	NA	TGTGCCAGCAAAGATAGCCACGAGCAGTACTTC	CASKDSHEQYF
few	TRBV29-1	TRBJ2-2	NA	TGCAGCGGGTCAAACAGGGACGGCGGGGAGCTGTTTTTT	CSGSNRDGGELFF
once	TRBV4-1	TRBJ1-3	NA	TGCGCCAGCAGTCATACAGGGTTTATGGTTATCGGAAACACCATATATTTT	CASSHTGFMVIGNTIYF
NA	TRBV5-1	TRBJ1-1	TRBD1	TGCGCCAGCAGTTCCACAGGGGGCAGAACTGAAGCTTTCTTT	CASSSTGGRTEAFF